One and the same sample provided the 22 T cell receptor beta chains below, sequenced in a study of T cells after yellow fever vaccination (dated by TCRdb to the late 2010s). The library relied on 5' RACE. This sample was sequenced with an Illumina HiSeq 2500. TCRdb itself trimmed the public reads at Q25 with fastp, ran MiXCR and retained productive beta chains. Here each entry gathers all rows of one CDR3 protein and keeps the most common genes and DNA. The sample records roughly 260,000 distinct CDR3 sequences, 10% to 15% of which are singletons. Around 0.55% of the sample goes to the ten largest clones. In light of the paper, this sample's treatment or condition label describes: live attenuated yellow fever vaccine strain. The sample was CD4+ T cells sorted from PBMCs, taken 45 days after the yellow fever booster vaccination. The receptors were gathered from a young man who received the YFV17D yellow fever vaccine.

The rearrangement uses TRBV4-2 and TRBJ1-2, with 7 bases fitting TRBD1. V shed 4 bases, J shed 7 bases, and the junction held 12 bases outside the gene matches. The CDR3 runs 15 residues. Germline loops: CDR1 LGHNA, CDR2 YNFKEQ. In nucleotides, the CDR3 is TGTGCCAGCAGCCCCGGACAGGCGGGGGCGGGTGGCTACACCTTC. It is translated as CASSPGQAGAGGYTF.

This clonotype occurred a few times. The V and J genes are TRBV7-2 and TRBJ2-7; D may be TRBD1 (5 bases). Germline V CDR1 and CDR2: SGHTA, FQGNSA. The V end lost 2 bases, the J end lost 0 bases, and 14 bases lay between the germline ends. This CDR3 comprises 16 residues. CDR3 in DNA: TGTGCCAGCAGCTTAAATATAGACAGTCCCTCCTACGAGCAGTACTTC. This codes for CASSLNIDSPSYEQYF.

This clonotype was detected ten times or more. In DNA, the CDR3 is TGTGCCAGCAGCTTAGCGGCAGGGGGCCCGTTCTTC. It specifies CASSLAAGGPFF. This chain links TRBV7-9 with TRBJ2-1; TRBD1 matches 8 bases. This CDR3 has 12 residues. Trimming took 0 bases from V and 15 from J; bases not matched to a gene: 4. Germline values: CDR1 SEHNR, CDR2 FQNEAQ (reference sequence).

The chain joins TRBV5-5 to TRBJ2-1; D is perhaps TRBD2 (5 bases). The CDR3 is 15 amino acids. Germline lookup yields CDR1 SGHKS and CDR2 YYEKEE (reference sequence). Trimming left V 5 bases short and J 0 bases short, with 12 bases between. The CDR3 loop reads CASRKERFSYNEQFF. The CDR3 DNA reads TGTGCCAGCAGAAAGGAGCGGTTCTCCTACAATGAGCAGTTCTTC. Combining the CDR3 with reference TRBV5-5 and TRBJ2-1 gives the whole variable domain DAGVTQSPTHLIKTRGQQVTLRCSPISGHKSVSWYQQVLGQGPQFIFQYYEKEERGRGNFPDRFSARQFPNYSSELNVNALLLGDSALYLCASRKERFSYNEQFFGPGTRLTVL.

This clonotype was found a few times. This sequence joins TRBV3-1 and TRBJ2-7; no definite D call. The CDR3 loop spans 15 amino acids. V was trimmed by 4 bases and J by 3 bases, leaving 16 bases between them. CDR1 is LGHDT, CDR2 YNNKEL, per germline (reference sequence). Written as DNA, the CDR3 is TGTGCCAGCAGCCGAACGCAGGATACCTACTACGAGCAGTACTTC. It yields the protein CASSRTQDTYYEQYF.

This clonotype was seen a few times. J is TRBJ2-7 and V is TRBV4-3; no clear D gene. This CDR3 is 14 amino acids long. The germline CDR1 and CDR2 sequences are LGHNA and YSLEER. Trimming took off 0 bases at V and 6 bases at J, with 12 bases between the two ends. The CDR3 DNA reads as TGCGCCAGCAGCCAAGACGGAAATCCTGGCGAGCAGTACTTC. Protein sequence: CASSQDGNPGEQYF.

This chain joins TRBV20-1 and TRBJ2-3, with 8 bases identical to TRBD2. CDR1 is DFQATT and CDR2 is SNEGSKA in the germline V gene (reference sequence). There are 13 residues in the CDR3. Unmatched junction bases numbered 5, after V lost 3 bases and J lost 6 bases. Here the CDR3 reads CSASGRAVDTQYF. The CDR3 DNA is TGCAGTGCTAGCGGGAGGGCCGTGGATACGCAGTATTTT.

This chain links TRBV7-8 with TRBJ1-4; a weak D match, TRBD1 (5 bases). Germline loops: CDR1 SGHVS, CDR2 FQNEAQ. V lost 4 bases, J lost 8 bases, and 26 bases lay in between. The CDR3 length is 18 residues. The CDR3 sequence: CASSSAWTVSSGGEKLFF. The CDR3 coding sequence is TGTGCCAGCAGCTCCGCGTGGACGGTTTCTAGTGGGGGGGAAAAACTGTTTTTT.

DNA for the CDR3: TGTGCCAGCAGCCAATTGGGAGGTCAGTCCGGCGAGCAGTACTTC. Its translation: CASSQLGGQSGEQYF. V usage is TRBV3-1 and J usage is TRBJ2-7; perhaps TRBD2 as D (6 bases). The V gene's germline CDR1 is LGHDT and CDR2 YNNKEL (reference sequence). With 2 bases removed from V and 6 bases from J, the gap between germline ends came to 17 bases. This CDR3 has 15 amino acids.

The chain uses TRBV3-1 and TRBJ2-7; D is uncertain. The length of the CDR3 is 15 residues. V lost 4 bases and J 2 bases, leaving 15 bases between the germline ends. CDR1 is LGHDT and CDR2 is YNNKEL in the germline V gene (reference sequence). The CDR3 spells CASSLRLLPTYEQYF. CDR3 DNA: TGTGCCAGCAGCCTCCGGCTCCTGCCCACCTACGAGCAGTACTTC.

The chain links TRBV20-1 to TRBJ2-3; D not resolved. Trimming took 5 bases from V and 1 from J, leaving 10 bases between them. This CDR3 is 13 amino acids long. CDR1 is DFQATT, CDR2 SNEGSKA, per germline (reference sequence). In nucleotides, the CDR3 is TGCAGTGCTCTGCTTTCTGGCACAGATACGCAGTATTTT. Translation gives CSALLSGTDTQYF.

This clonotype was seen more than once but under ten times. The V and J genes are TRBV29-1 and TRBJ2-3; 9 bases fit TRBD1. CDR1 is SQVTM and CDR2 is ANQGSEA in the germline V gene. Trimming took 7 bases from V and 1 from J; bases not matched to a gene: 3. The CDR3 length is 13 residues. CDR3 sequence: CSADRGGTDTQYF. The CDR3 DNA reads TGCAGCGCGGACAGGGGAGGCACAGATACGCAGTATTTT.

This chain joins TRBV7-9 and TRBJ2-7; D remains ambiguous. This CDR3 spans 14 amino acids. Germline-derived CDR1 and CDR2 are SEHNR and FQNEAQ (reference sequence). Between the trimmed V and J ends, which lost 4 bases and 2 bases, there was a span of 12 bases. In DNA form, the CDR3 reads TGTGCCAGCAGCTCAGATACGGTGACCTACGAGCAGTACTTC. It translates to CASSSDTVTYEQYF.

This clonotype was found a few times. The genes are TRBV24-1 and TRBJ2-2; 7 positions match TRBD2. Germline V gene lookup returns CDR1 KGHDR and CDR2 SFDVKD. V gave up 4 bases and J gave up 2 bases; unmatched junction bases: 6. The CDR3 is made up of 16 amino acids. CDR3 loop: CATSDGGRANTGELFF. Here the CDR3 DNA reads TGTGCCACCAGTGACGGGGGGAGGGCCAACACCGGGGAGCTGTTTTTT.

Only a few counts were recorded for this clonotype. The chain is built from TRBV20-1 and TRBJ2-3, with D possibly matching TRBD1 (5 bases). From germline, CDR1 is DFQATT and CDR2 SNEGSKA (reference sequence). The CDR3 covers 13 residues. Trimming pared 3 bases from V and 3 bases from J, leaving 10 bases between. For the CDR3, the DNA is TGCAGTGCTAGTGTTGCAGGGACAGATACGCAGTATTTT. Amino acid sequence: CSASVAGTDTQYF.

The chain has TRBV5-5 and TRBJ2-1; weak D call: TRBD2 (6 bases). The V gene's germline CDR1 is SGHKS and CDR2 YYEKEE (reference sequence). V lost 9 bases and J lost 14, with 21 bases in between. This CDR3 region has 12 residues. The CDR3: CAMGPGRLGEFF. CDR3 nucleotides: TGTGCCATGGGCCCCGGGCGACTAGGGGAGTTCTTC.

There are many counts of this clonotype. The chain carries TRBV20-1 and TRBJ2-3; 9 nucleotides line up with TRBD2. The V gene end was trimmed by 5 bases and the J gene end by 1 base; junction bases not matched to a gene: 4. The CDR3 contains 14 residues. Germline values: CDR1 DFQATT, CDR2 SNEGSKA (reference sequence). DNA for the CDR3: TGCAGTGCTTATAGCGGGAGTGGCACAGATACGCAGTATTTT. This sequence encodes CSAYSGSGTDTQYF.

This clonotype was counted only a few times. The chain employs TRBV4-1 and TRBJ2-1, with a weak D call TRBD2 (5 bases). V lost 0 bases to trimming and J lost 7 bases, with 16 bases between them. The CDR3 totals 16 residues. Germline V gene sequence: CDR1 MGHRA, CDR2 YSYEKL. Here the CDR3 DNA reads TGCGCCAGCAGCCAAGATTCCCGCGGGCGGACGAATGAGCAGTTCTTC. This sequence encodes CASSQDSRGRTNEQFF.

This clonotype has only a few counts. V gene TRBV20-1 combines with J gene TRBJ1-6; no clear D gene. This CDR3 contains 12 residues. CDR1 and CDR2 (germline): DFQATT, SNEGSKA (reference sequence). V lost 3 bases to trimming and J lost 8 bases, with 8 bases between them. CDR3 sequence reads: CSASRRDSPLHF. The CDR3 coding sequence is TGCAGTGCTAGTCGGCGGGATTCACCCCTCCACTTT.

The gene calls are TRBV11-2 and TRBJ2-2, with 10 bases identical to TRBD2. The V gene's germline CDR1 is SGHAT and CDR2 FQNNGV. This CDR3 is 19 amino acids long. Losses at the gene ends were 2 bases for V and 4 bases for J; bases not matched to a gene: 13. The CDR3 region is CASSLFFSASGSSTGELFF. In DNA, the CDR3 is TGTGCCAGCAGCTTATTTTTTTCGGCTAGCGGGAGTAGCACCGGGGAGCTGTTTTTT.

This clonotype was detected ten times or more. The chain recombines TRBV7-2 with TRBJ2-1, with 14 nucleotides matching TRBD2. The CDR3 length is 15 residues. Germline assignment: CDR1 SGHTA and CDR2 FQGNSA. J lost 7 bases, V lost 4 bases, and 3 bases had no gene match. CDR3 DNA: TGTGCCAGCAGCTCCGGACTAGCGGGGGGTAATGAGCAGTTCTTC. This translates into CASSSGLAGGNEQFF. The entire variable domain, with the rest obtained from reference TRBV7-2 and TRBJ2-1, is as follows: GAGVSQSPSNKVTEKGKDVELRCDPISGHTALYWYRQSLGQGLEFLIYFQGNSAPDKSGLPSDRFSAERTGGSVSTLTIQRTQQEDSAVYLCASSSGLAGGNEQFFGPGTRLTVL.

This clonotype was seen repeatedly, ten times or more. A junction boundary mismatches the germline segment, possibly from a read error. The rearrangement links TRBV5-1 to TRBJ2-5; the match to TRBD1 covers 8 bases. The germline CDR1 and CDR2 sequences are SGHRS and YFSETQ. This CDR3 comprises 13 residues. CDR3 region: CASSLDRAETQYF. In DNA form, the CDR3 reads TGTGCCAGCAGTTTGGACAGGGCAGAGACCCAGTACTTC.